This paragraph reports one T cell receptor beta chain. Assay used: immunoSEQ multiplex PCR; TCRdb lists only in-frame clones, some missing. Of under 1,100,000 clones listed, approximately 70% were seen once; the top ten hold about 1.5%. The CDR3 is 17 amino acids. CDR1 SGHNT and CDR2 YENEEA come from the germline V gene. Between the trimmed V and J ends, which lost 1 base and 2 bases, there was a span of 16 bases. The data derive from a study of shared clonotypes between healthy human individuals. This sequence joins TRBV11-3 and TRBJ2-3; D call uncertain. Sequencing input: memory CD4+ T cells sorted from blood. Specified subset: CD45RA-negative fraction. The receptor was isolated from a man younger than 30 in good health. The CDR3 DNA is TGTGCCAGCAGCTTAGGGTCCTCAACCCGACCCACAGATACGCAGTATTTT. Amino acids: CASSLGSSTRPTDTQYF.